The 13 T cell receptor beta chains below come from one sample, sequenced in a study of CD8 T cells in ankylosing spondylitis. TCRdb fed the 5' RACE reads into MiXCR, producing one record per CDR3 protein. The profile shows under 250,000 distinct CDR3 sequences, roughly 10% of them singletons. The sample was blood, either unsorted or a sorted T cell fraction (not recorded which). These receptors originate from a male donor with ankylosing spondylitis or in good health (not recorded which).

This clonotype has at least ten counts. V is TRBV5-1 and J is TRBJ2-7; 9 bases are a match to TRBD1. CDR3 length equals 15 residues. The V and J ends lost 3 bases and 3 bases, in that order; junction bases with no gene match: 7. Germline-derived CDR1 and CDR2 are SGHRS and YFSETQ. The CDR3 reads CASSSPGQGFYEQYF. The DNA of the CDR3 is TGCGCCAGCAGCTCGCCGGGACAGGGATTCTACGAGCAGTACTTC.

This clonotype was counted ten times or more. The chain uses TRBV15 and TRBJ1-1; D unresolved. The CDR3 consists of 14 residues. The V end was cut by 0 bases, the J end by 4 bases, with 9 bases between. CDR1 and CDR2 from the germline V gene are LNHNV and YYDKDF (reference sequence). CDR3 residues: CATSRDISGTEAFF. CDR3 bases: TGTGCCACCAGCAGAGATATTTCGGGCACTGAAGCTTTCTTT. Together with reference TRBV15 and TRBJ1-1, the CDR3 gives the full variable domain: DAMVIQNPRYQVTQFGKPVTLSCSQTLNHNVMYWYQQKSSQAPKLLFHYYDKDFNNEADTPDNFQSRRPNTSFCFLDIRSPGLGDTAMYLCATSRDISGTEAFFGQGTRLTVV.

In this sample, this clonotype turned up many times. The genes are TRBV4-1 and TRBJ1-3, with D tentatively TRBD1 (6 bases). The V end was cut by 5 bases, the J end by 3 bases, with 11 bases between. CDR3 length: 14 amino acids. CDR1 MGHRA and CDR2 YSYEKL come from the germline V gene. CDR3 region: CASSAHRVGNTIYF. For the CDR3, the DNA is TGCGCCAGCAGCGCCCACAGGGTTGGAAACACCATATATTTT.

The table lists this clonotype with a few counts. The chain has TRBV12-5 and TRBJ2-4, with TRBD1 matching over 7 bases. The CDR3 consists of 16 residues. The V and J ends lost 0 bases and 1 base, in that order; junction bases with no gene match: 3. Germline CDR1 LGHNT, CDR2 FRNRAP. Here the CDR3 reads CASGLVQQGAKNIQYF. The CDR3 DNA follows: TGTGCTAGTGGTTTGGTACAACAGGGGGCCAAAAACATTCAGTACTTC.

A few counts support this clonotype. The chain employs TRBV6-7 and TRBJ1-5, with TRBD1 matching 9 bases. TRBV6-7 is reported as an ORF; its role is uncertain. The CDR3 totals 17 residues. J gave up 7 bases and V 0 bases, and 10 bases lay outside the gene matches. The CDR3 nucleotides read TGTGCCAGCAGTTACTCGGGACAGGGTCCGGGATGGCAGCCCCAGCATTTT. It specifies CASSYSGQGPGWQPQHF.

This clonotype was observed many times. This chain uses TRBV10-3 with TRBJ2-1; tentatively, D is TRBD2 (6 bases). In germline, CDR1 is ENHRY, CDR2 SYGVKD. Trimming pared 8 bases from V and 0 bases from J, leaving 14 bases between. The CDR3 is made up of 15 amino acids. CDR3 loop: CAISGTPASYNEQFF. The CDR3 bases are TGTGCCATCTCCGGGACTCCTGCCTCCTACAATGAGCAGTTCTTC.

This clonotype was observed many times. The chain carries TRBV12-3 or TRBV12-4 and TRBJ2-7; possibly TRBD1 or TRBD2 for D (5 bases each). There are 15 residues in the CDR3. V lost 6 bases to trimming and J lost 5 bases, with 20 bases between them. CDR3 DNA sequence: TGTGCCAGCAGGCCTACCGGGACGGGGTGGCACGAGCAGTACTTC. Translated: CASRPTGTGWHEQYF.

This clonotype has at least ten counts. The V and J genes are TRBV4-1 and TRBJ1-1; D gene uncertain. This CDR3 is built from 16 residues. The V gene's germline CDR1 is MGHRA and CDR2 YSYEKL. Trimming left V 3 bases short and J 6 bases short, with 20 bases between. Here the CDR3 DNA reads TGCGCCAGCAGCCAGCCTCTAGGGCCTATCGGACCTGAAGCTTTCTTT. Its protein is CASSQPLGPIGPEAFF.

This clonotype has a count of ten or more. The CDR3 is CASSYLVVGDPDNTDTQYF. CDR3 DNA sequence: TGCGCCAGCAGCTACCTCGTTGTGGGGGACCCGGATAACACAGATACGCAGTATTTT. The chain couples TRBV5-1 to TRBJ2-3; either TRBD1 or TRBD2 may supply D (5 bases each). The CDR3 has 19 amino acids. V shed 3 bases and J shed 2 bases, with 25 bases lying between them. Germline CDR1 and CDR2: SGHRS and YFSETQ.

This clonotype was counted many times. The chain recombines TRBV29-1 with TRBJ2-1; unclear D gene. Germline CDR1 is SQVTM and CDR2 is ANQGSEA. V was clipped by 8 bases and J by 0 bases, with 8 bases between them. The CDR3 runs 12 residues. The CDR3: CSSQSSYNEQFF. CDR3 DNA sequence: TGCAGCTCCCAGAGCTCCTACAATGAGCAGTTCTTC.

This clonotype was counted ten times or more. V and J are TRBV4-2 and TRBJ1-2; TRBD1 aligns across 7 bases. The V segment lost 1 base and the J segment 3 bases; nucleotides outside the gene matches: 5. The CDR3 runs 15 residues. CDR1 and CDR2 from the germline V gene are LGHNA and YNFKEQ. The CDR3 nucleotides read TGTGCCAGCAGCCAAGTAGGGGGCGCGTACTATGGCTACACCTTC. As protein: CASSQVGGAYYGYTF.

This clonotype was detected ten times or more. The rearrangement uses TRBV25-1 and TRBJ2-5, with 8 bases aligning to TRBD2. Germline V gives CDR1 MGHDK, CDR2 SYGVNS. This CDR3 has 16 amino acids. Trimming took 7 bases from V and 5 from J; bases not matched to a gene: 15. The CDR3 region is CASTHEGGRKLETQYF. In DNA, the CDR3 is TGTGCCAGCACCCACGAGGGCGGGAGGAAGTTGGAGACCCAGTACTTC.

This clonotype was observed many times. The J gene is TRBJ2-1, the V gene TRBV20-1; a weak D match, TRBD2 (6 bases). CDR3 length equals 15 residues. CDR1 and CDR2 (germline): DFQATT, SNEGSKA (reference sequence). Trimming pared 0 bases from V and 2 bases from J, leaving 11 bases between. CDR3 nucleotide sequence: TGCAGTGCTAGAGATCGGGAGACCCCCTACAATGAGCAGTTCTTC. Protein product: CSARDRETPYNEQFF.